This paragraph covers one TCR beta chain sequence. These data are taken from a study of blood T cell repertoires in COVID-19. Study details: Acute and convalescent COVID-19 samples came from the United States, Italy and Spain.

The ends lost 5 bases at V and 4 bases at J; junction bases unmatched: 10. The germline V gene has CDR1 SGHNT and CDR2 YYREEE (reference sequence). The CDR3 loop spans 17 amino acids. The protocol was immunoSEQ multiplex PCR, while the TCRdb copy is restricted to in-frame clones and leaves out a portion. Of around 150,000 clones detected, roughly 86% appear once; the ten largest clones hold about 0.98%. V and J are TRBV5-4 and TRBJ1-6; 9 bases line up with TRBD1. The sample was peripheral blood. This sequence originates from a man younger than 35 with acute or convalescent COVID-19. This CDR3 is CASSYGQGLSYNSPLHF. CDR3 DNA: TGTGCCAGCAGTTACGGACAGGGGCTATCGTATAATTCACCCCTCCACTTT.